This T cell receptor (beta chain) was documented in a study of T cell responses to AZD1222 COVID-19 vaccine. Only in-frame clones appear in the TCRdb table, and some are missing; sequencing was by immunoSEQ multiplex PCR. The sample holds some 140,000 clones; about 88% are singletons and the top ten take less than 3.5%. The CDR3 is 16 amino acids. Trimming shortened V by 3 bases and J by 2 bases, and 17 bases separated the two germline ends. The germline V gene has CDR1 LGHNA and CDR2 YNFKEQ. The V gene is TRBV4-2, the J gene TRBJ2-7, with D maybe TRBD2 (6 bases). This specimen was peripheral blood, taken on day 0 of AZD1222 vaccination. The sequence was obtained from an adult in good health. The CDR3 sequence is CASSHPPRDLAYEQYF. CDR3 DNA sequence: TGTGCCAGCAGCCATCCACCACGGGACTTGGCCTACGAGCAGTACTTC.